This T cell receptor (beta chain) was obtained from a study of OX40 agonist ivuxolimab in advanced cancers. Broadly, across the study: Ivuxolimab, which targeted the costimulatory receptor OX40 (CD134), was an agonistic, fully human IgG2 monoclonal antibody. In the dose-escalation cohort, 82.7% of patients were male, and the mean age was roughly 60 years, with a range of 23 to 79. Prior anti-PD-1, anti-PD-L1 or anti-CTLA-4 therapy was permitted, and approximately 41% of dose-escalation patients had received checkpoint inhibitors. The point of sequencing TCRbeta in the periphery was to test whether ivuxolimab changed TCR sequence diversity and drove clonal T-cell expansion. Partial responses occurred in three dose-escalation patients: two with cutaneous melanoma and one with hepatocellular carcinoma. Among the approximately 50 dose-escalation patients, around 20 had hepatocellular carcinoma, roughly 15 melanoma, 9 renal cell carcinoma and 9 head and neck cancer. Intravenous ivuxolimab was administered to patients every 2 weeks at six dose levels: 0.01, 0.1, 0.3, 1.5, 3 and 10 mg/kg. The paper describes the monotherapy dose-escalation part (N of about 55 patients) of the phase I trial of ivuxolimab.

The trial excluded patients who had a history of autoimmune disease or were on systemic immunosuppression. Peripheral blood for TCR sequencing was drawn from every dose cohort at baseline, at cycle 4 day 1 and at cycle 7 day 1. Samples came from an open-label, multicenter, first-in-human phase I dose-escalation trial of ivuxolimab. Adults with locally advanced or metastatic melanoma, renal cell carcinoma, hepatocellular carcinoma or head and neck squamous cell carcinoma were enrolled in the trial. Before TCR sequencing, CD4+ T cells and CD8+ T cells from peripheral blood were sorted into separate populations. With respect to this clone: Its recognized antigen is unknown. No base-level quality is on record; no much larger clone is a single base apart.

The CDR3 numbers 14 residues from cysteine through phenylalanine. Only the CDR3 region is kept as DNA, spanning 42 bases read in frame from base 1. Taken from the germline V gene, the CDR1 and CDR2 loops are MNHNS and SASEGT. Deletion took 0 bases off V and 8 bases off J, with a span of 13 bases between the germline ends. Genomic DNA was isolated from the sorted cells so that the TCRbeta CDR3 region could be sequenced. TCRbeta CDR3 regions were sequenced using the immunoSEQ Assay. TCRdb took over this immuneACCESS table, retaining in-frame rearrangements with V and J assigned. Such tables are incomplete; in checked studies, under half of the missing clones stem from an unresolved V gene, and the remainder is unexplained. The sample table contains over 20,000 clones; only one count was recorded for about four fifths of them. The ten largest make up roughly half of the sample. Study-wide findings and limitations: The antigen specificity of the peripheral T cells that underwent clonal expansion was not determined. After ivuxolimab, expanded clones were on average more numerous among CD8+ T cells than among CD4+ T cells. At doses of 0.1 to 3.0 mg/kg, clonal expansion of both CD4+ and CD8+ T cells in blood was seen between baseline and week 6. Low levels of normalized T-cell clonal expansion were also seen in some patients who did not respond. Partial responders in the 0.1-3.0 mg/kg groups had among the lowest normalized peripheral clonal expansion, especially among CD8+ T cells.

The clonotype originates from an adult with an advanced solid tumor such as melanoma, head and neck, liver or kidney cancer. This specimen was CD4+ or CD8+ T cells sorted from blood, taken in a trial of the OX40 agonist ivuxolimab. The chain is encoded by TRBV6-1 joined to TRBJ1-2, with the D gene call left open. The CDR3 reads CASSEALDWAGYTF. The DNA is TGTGCCAGCAGTGAAGCGCTGGACTGGGCGGGCTACACCTTC.